The clone carrying this T cell receptor beta chain came up a few times. Its matching antigen is unknown. Reasons for excluding patients were uncontrolled infection, other autoimmune disease, pregnancy or lactation. The PBMCs were sourced from fresh peripheral blood (about 9.6 ml). The data derive from a study of T cells in Graves' hyperthyroidism and ophthalmopathy. Whole-study results and caveats: Blood also carried most thyroid clonotypes expanded above 0.001.

The investigators amplified TCR beta CDR3 regions from RNA transcripts. HTBI primers were used for first-round RT-PCR of the TCR CDR3. TCRdb analysed the multiplex PCR reads with MiXCR anew, one entry per CDR3 protein. The sample consists of some 350,000 distinct CDR3 sequences, 15% of them appearing once. This CDR3 is built from 18 residues. V gave up 2 bases and J gave up 2 bases, with 19 bases separating them. Germline V CDR1 and CDR2: KGHSH, LQKENI. The sample comprised blood. This clonotype originated in an older woman with Graves' ophthalmopathy. The chain couples TRBV18 to TRBJ1-5, with D perhaps matching TRBD1 (6 bases). The CDR3 DNA reads as TGTGCCAGCTCACCATTCCAACAGGGCCAGGGAGGCAATCAGCCCCAGCATTTT. Protein: CASSPFQQGQGGNQPQHF.